This entry lists 5 T cell receptor beta chains sequenced from one sample in a study of OX40 agonist ivuxolimab in advanced cancers. TCRdb keeps only in-frame clones here, not all; method: immunoSEQ multiplex PCR. This table holds some 82,000 clones, about 86% found once. Sequencing used CD4+ or CD8+ T cells sorted from blood, obtained in a trial of the OX40 agonist ivuxolimab. The receptors shown here come from an adult with an advanced solid tumor such as melanoma, head and neck, liver or kidney cancer.

The chain recombines TRBV19 with TRBJ2-1; D may be TRBD2 (6 bases). The CDR3 covers 16 residues. The germline CDR1 and CDR2 sequences are LNHDA and SQIVND (reference sequence). V was clipped by 5 bases and J by 3 bases, with 17 bases between them. CDR3 loop: CASSLLDGGNYNEQFF. The CDR3 region has the DNA TGTGCCAGTAGTCTCCTGGATGGGGGGAACTACAATGAGCAGTTCTTC.

The rearrangement links TRBV6-5 to TRBJ1-5; D might be TRBD1 (5 bases). The CDR3 is 13 amino acids. From germline, CDR1 is MNHEY and CDR2 SVGAGI. V shed 10 bases and J shed 1 base, with 11 bases lying between them. CDR3 nucleotide sequence: TGTGCCACCAGGGCGGGGAGCAATCAGCCCCAGCATTTT. Protein product: CATRAGSNQPQHF.

V usage is TRBV19 and J usage is TRBJ2-7; TRBD1 aligns across 8 bases. Per germline, CDR1 LNHDA and CDR2 SQIVND (reference sequence). Unmatched junction bases numbered 11, after V lost 5 bases and J lost 2 bases. The CDR3 consists of 16 residues. The CDR3 protein is CASSPQGQGTTYEQYF. CDR3 nucleotide sequence: TGTGCCAGTAGTCCTCAAGGACAGGGCACTACCTACGAGCAGTACTTC. Using reference TRBV19 and TRBJ2-7 for the parts outside the CDR3, the full variable domain is DGGITQSPKYLFRKEGQNVTLSCEQNLNHDAMYWYRQDPGQGLRLIYYSQIVNDFQKGDIAEGYSVSREKKESFPLTVTSAQKNPTAFYLCASSPQGQGTTYEQYFGPGTRLTVT.

This chain joins TRBV5-8 and TRBJ2-4; a weak D match, TRBD1 (8 bases). With 5 bases removed from V and 7 bases from J, the gap between germline ends came to 16 bases. Germline assignment: CDR1 SGHTS and CDR2 YDEGEE. The CDR3 consists of 14 residues. CDR3 region: CASSHRGGTNIQYF. The CDR3 coding sequence is TGTGCCAGCAGTCACAGGGGGGGCACGAACATTCAGTACTTC.

This clone was observed once. The V and J genes are TRBV19 and TRBJ2-7; a weak D match, TRBD1 (5 bases). CDR3 length: 16 amino acids. From germline, CDR1 is LNHDA and CDR2 SQIVND (reference sequence). Trimming stripped 5 bases from V and 0 bases from J, with 17 bases between. The CDR3 DNA reads as TGTGCCAGTAGTCCCCCTGGGGCGCCTAGCTCCTACGAGCAGTACTTC. It is translated as CASSPPGAPSSYEQYF.